The rows below give T cell receptor beta chains drawn from one sample of a study of cytomegalovirus exposure and HLA in healthy donors. Produced via immunoSEQ multiplex PCR; TCRdb's table is partial and in-frame only. The table lists approximately 82,000 clones, 78% of them singletons. The sample comprised PBMCs. These receptors all stem from a man aged 35-49 years in good health and CMV-seronegative. Both conserved end residues are trimmed from each CDR3.

ASSIGQGVGTEAF,TRBJ1-1,TRBV19
AINPSGRAYNEQF,TRBJ2-1,TRBV10-3
ASSPGQRNSPLH,TRBJ1-6,TRBV5-6
ASSDNRGSNEKLF,TRBJ1-4,TRBV6-1
ASSLPSGRARFPNEQF,TRBJ2-1,TRBV7-2
ASSLAGSGKRDYEQY,TRBJ2-7,TRBV7-9
ASSLRGNEKLF,TRBJ1-4,TRBV5-4
ASSLDRTGGYGYT,TRBJ1-2,TRBV11-2
ASSFSVSNTGELF,TRBJ2-2,TRBV11-2
ASSRRTVQETQY,TRBJ2-5,TRBV7-3
ASYTVSYEQY,TRBJ2-7,TRBV2
ASSTSPGAGHEQF,TRBJ2-1,TRBV6-5
AISRTGGTDTQY,TRBJ2-3,TRBV10-3
ASSRGQGAYYEQY,TRBJ2-7,TRBV19
AISPQGQGETQY,TRBJ2-5,TRBV10-3
ASSHTRGREQY,TRBJ2-7,TRBV28
ASSLRHLNEQF,TRBJ2-1,TRBV19
ASILGGGDEQY,TRBJ2-7,TRBV6-1
ASSPGQGTYNEQF,TRBJ2-1,TRBV7-6
ASSPPTVASYEQY,TRBJ2-7,TRBV18
ASSLNAVAEQY,TRBJ2-7,TRBV7-9
ATSTRGANTGELF,TRBJ2-2,TRBV15
ASSYSKGGYEQY,TRBJ2-7,TRBV6-6
ASTLTLNYGYT,TRBJ1-2,TRBV19
ASSPDSLYEQY,TRBJ2-7,TRBV7-8
ASSHSEADGQF,TRBJ2-1,TRBV4-1
SVAGLAGQKLLEQY,TRBJ2-7,TRBV29-1
ASSTLDRVNTEAF,TRBJ1-1,TRBV7-6
ASSLRWEQY,TRBJ2-7,TRBV28
ASSRPGTFTDTQY,TRBJ2-3,TRBV28
ASSPGLARTYNEQF,TRBJ2-1,TRBV18
ASSSPDRNYYGYT,TRBJ1-2,TRBV28
AATTGGRADTQY,TRBJ2-3,TRBV7-2
ATSSGGPGNTIY,TRBJ1-3,TRBV19
ASSSSGRGEQF,TRBJ2-1,TRBV28
ASSLGDRNGYT,TRBJ1-2,TRBV5-1